These 27 T cell receptor beta chains originate from one sample sequenced in a study of T cells in Graves' hyperthyroidism and ophthalmopathy. TCR beta CDR3 regions were amplified from RNA transcripts. Carried out on the TCR CDR3, a first-round RT-PCR used the HTBI primer set. From the multiplex PCR reads, TCRdb called clonotypes with MiXCR, one entry per CDR3 protein. The sample lists about 840,000 distinct CDR3 sequences; more than 30% were seen once. Sequencing was done on a sample of blood. The receptor source for this set is a man younger than 35 with Graves' hyperthyroidism.

Notes on this clonotype: A clone one base away is much larger, so this may be a read error. The genes are TRBV20-1 and TRBJ1-5, with 10 nucleotides matching TRBD1. V trimming: 7 bases; J trimming: 3 bases; junction bases outside the gene matches: 12. The CDR3 has 16 residues. Germline-derived CDR1 and CDR2 are DFQATT and SNEGSKA (reference sequence). The chain's CDR3 is CSVFSRDRGDNQPQHF. As DNA, the CDR3 is TGCAGTGTATTCTCCCGGGACAGGGGAGACAATCAGCCCCAGCATTTT.

This clonotype was counted between two and nine times. The chain couples TRBV7-2 to TRBJ2-2, with a weak D call TRBD1 (5 bases). Germline V CDR1 and CDR2: SGHTA, FQGNSA. This CDR3 has 15 amino acids. The V end was cut by 5 bases, the J end by 1 base, with 11 bases between. This CDR3 reads CASSRSQGNTGELFF. The DNA for the CDR3 is TGTGCCAGCAGCCGCTCCCAGGGGAACACCGGGGAGCTGTTTTTT.

In this sample, this clonotype turned up once. This sequence joins TRBV7-8 and TRBJ1-1; D not resolved. The V end was cut by 3 bases, the J end by 0 bases, with 17 bases between. This CDR3 is built from 17 residues. From germline, CDR1 is SGHVS and CDR2 FQNEAQ. The CDR3 region has the DNA TGTGCCAGCAGCTTTTCTAGTGAGGTCGCAATGAACACTGAAGCTTTCTTT. This encodes CASSFSSEVAMNTEAFF.

This clonotype has a count of ten or more. In DNA form, the CDR3 reads TGCAGCGTTGACGGAATCTATGGCTACACCTTC. This gives the protein CSVDGIYGYTF. The chain joins TRBV29-1 to TRBJ1-2, with no clear D. The V end was cut by 3 bases, the J end by 4 bases, with 6 bases between. The CDR3 has 11 residues. Germline V CDR1 and CDR2: SQVTM, ANQGSEA.

In its sample, this clonotype was seen a few times. The chain combines TRBV7-9 with TRBJ2-7; 10 nucleotides agree with TRBD2. V dropped 1 base and J dropped 2; count of bases not matched to a gene: 5. CDR1 is SEHNR and CDR2 is FQNEAQ in the germline V gene (reference sequence). CDR3 length: 16 residues. The CDR3: CASSLELAGIPYEQYF. CDR3 in DNA: TGTGCCAGCAGCTTAGAACTAGCGGGAATACCCTACGAGCAGTACTTC.

This clonotype was detected ten times or more. The V and J genes are TRBV12-3 or TRBV12-4 and TRBJ1-1; D remains ambiguous. The CDR3 runs to 11 residues. The V end lost 6 bases, the J end lost 7 bases, and 9 bases lay between the germline ends. CDR3 region: CASSFGSEAFF. The DNA of the CDR3 is TGTGCCAGCAGCTTCGGTAGTGAAGCTTTCTTT.

This chain connects TRBV25-1 to TRBJ2-5, with 9 bases lining up with TRBD1. Germline CDR1 reads MGHDK; CDR2 reads SYGVNS. The junction had 14 bases not matched to a gene; V was cut back by 8 bases and J by 7 bases. The CDR3 is 15 amino acids. CDR3 sequence reads: CASWGQGRLSGTQYF. The CDR3 region has the DNA TGTGCCAGCTGGGGACAGGGCCGCCTGAGTGGGACCCAGTACTTC.

This clonotype occurred a few times. The CDR3 DNA sequence: TGTGCCAGCAGTTACCCCACCGGGGAGCTGTTTTTT. Amino acid sequence: CASSYPTGELFF. The genes are TRBV12-3 or TRBV12-4 and TRBJ2-2; D is ambiguous. V shed 4 bases and J shed 4 bases, with 4 bases lying between them. This CDR3 comprises 12 residues.

With regard to this clonotype: A much larger clone lies a single base off, so this may be a read error. CDR3 sequence: CASSDRLQEGFEKLFF. The CDR3 region has the DNA TGTGCCAGCAGTGACCGCCTCCAGGAGGGCTTTGAAAAACTGTTTTTT. The V and J genes are TRBV2 and TRBJ1-4; no firm D call. Germline CDR1 reads SNHLY; CDR2 reads FYNNEI. Deletions cut 3 bases from V and 7 bases from J, with 18 bases between. This CDR3 has 16 residues.

This clonotype has more than one count but fewer than ten. The CDR3 spells CASSTGGVYEQYF. The CDR3, as DNA: TGTGCCAGCAGTACGGGCGGGGTCTACGAGCAGTACTTC. The chain joins TRBV6-4 to TRBJ2-7, with D possibly being TRBD2 (6 bases). The germline V gene encodes CDR1 MRHNA and CDR2 SNTAGT. V lost 5 bases and J 3 bases, leaving 11 bases between the germline ends. The length of the CDR3 is 13 residues.

Worth noting for this clonotype: One base away lies a much larger clone, so this may be a sequencing read error. This chain uses TRBV10-3 with TRBJ1-1; D unresolved. V was pared by 6 bases and J by 1 base, with 9 bases between. CDR3 length: 13 residues. Germline CDR1 reads ENHRY; CDR2 reads SYGVKD. The CDR3 DNA sequence: TGTGCCATCAGCCAAGCCAAGAACACTGAAGCTTTCTTT. It codes for CAISQAKNTEAFF.

This clonotype occurred once. At one end, the junction sequence differs from germline, possibly due to a read error. The rearrangement links TRBV7-3 to TRBJ1-1; D may be TRBD1 (5 bases). In germline, CDR1 is SGHTA, CDR2 FQGTGA. The CDR3 is 14 amino acids. CDR3 bases: TGTGCCAGCAGACTCGGGGGGATGAACATTGAAGCTTTCTTT. Translation: CASRLGGMNIEAFF.

This clonotype was seen at least ten times. The rearrangement links TRBV15 to TRBJ2-5, with 11 bases fitting TRBD1. CDR1 LNHNV and CDR2 YYDKDF come from the germline V gene (reference sequence). Germline trimming cut 10 bases from V and 5 bases from J; bases unmatched to any gene: 15. This CDR3 is built from 16 residues. The DNA for the CDR3 is TGTGCCATTTCCCTTACCCCGGGACAGGGGGGGGAGACCCAGTACTTC. This translates into CAISLTPGQGGETQYF.

V is TRBV2 and J is TRBJ1-5; TRBD1 might be the D (6 bases). This CDR3 comprises 14 residues. The germline CDR1 and CDR2 sequences are SNHLY and FYNNEI. Trimming left V 6 bases short and J 5 bases short, with 14 bases between. CDR3: CASSLMPGDQPQHF. CDR3 DNA: TGTGCCAGCAGCTTAATGCCAGGGGATCAGCCCCAGCATTTT.

The CDR3: CATSRRTGGETQHF. DNA of the CDR3: TGTGCCACCAGCAGGAGGACAGGGGGAGAGACCCAGCATTTT. This rearrangement joins TRBV15 to TRBJ1-5; 10 positions agree with TRBD1. This CDR3 region has 14 residues. V was clipped by 3 bases and J by 11 bases; unmatched bases: 7. From germline, CDR1 is LNHNV and CDR2 YYDKDF (reference sequence).

The chain couples TRBV7-6 to TRBJ2-2, with D perhaps matching TRBD1 (5 bases). Between the trimmed V and J ends, which lost 4 bases and 7 bases, there was a span of 16 bases. CDR1 is SGHVS, CDR2 FNYEAQ, per germline. This CDR3 has 15 residues. CDR3 protein: CASSSLGPAVGELFF. The CDR3 nucleotides are TGTGCCAGCAGCTCCCTGGGGCCCGCAGTCGGGGAGCTGTTTTTT.

In this sample, this clonotype turned up many times. This chain joins TRBV20-1 and TRBJ1-4; no reliable D call. There are 12 residues in the CDR3. Trimming stripped 3 bases from V and 8 bases from J, with 10 bases between. CDR1 is DFQATT, CDR2 SNEGSKA, per germline (reference sequence). CDR3 amino acids: CSASSAREKLFF. The DNA for the CDR3 is TGCAGTGCTAGTTCAGCTCGGGAAAAACTGTTTTTT.

This clonotype has a count of ten or more. The chain links TRBV10-3 to TRBJ1-4; D unclear. The V end was cut by 0 bases, the J end by 4 bases, with 9 bases between. The germline V gene encodes CDR1 ENHRY and CDR2 SYGVKD. The CDR3 runs to 15 residues. CDR3 loop: CAISESARNNEKLFF. CDR3 bases: TGTGCCATCAGTGAGTCGGCCCGGAATAATGAAAAACTGTTTTTT.

The chain carries TRBV7-2 and TRBJ1-2, with D tentatively TRBD1 (6 bases). The CDR3 length is 15 residues. V was pared by 1 base and J by 4 bases, with 13 bases between. Germline CDR1 and CDR2: SGHTA and FQGNSA. The CDR3: CASSLGQGIFYGYTF. The CDR3, as DNA: TGTGCCAGCAGCTTAGGTCAGGGGATCTTCTATGGCTACACCTTC. The complete variable domain, with remaining parts taken from reference TRBV7-2 and TRBJ1-2, reads GAGVSQSPSNKVTEKGKDVELRCDPISGHTALYWYRQSLGQGLEFLIYFQGNSAPDKSGLPSDRFSAERTGGSVSTLTIQRTQQEDSAVYLCASSLGQGIFYGYTFGSGTRLTVV.

J is TRBJ1-1 and V is TRBV6-5; TRBD1 matches 8 bases. V was pared by 6 bases and J by 8 bases, with 11 bases of the junction left unmatched. This CDR3 is built from 14 residues. Germline lookup yields CDR1 MNHEY and CDR2 SVGAGI. The CDR3 DNA reads as TGTGCCAGCAGACCCCGGGACAGGAGACTAGAAGCTTTCTTT. Residues: CASRPRDRRLEAFF.

V is TRBV28 and J is TRBJ1-1; maybe TRBD1 (6 bases). This CDR3 spans 13 amino acids. Trimming cost V 5 bases and J 8 bases, with 15 bases left between them. Looked up from germline, CDR1 is MDHEN and CDR2 is SYDVKM. The CDR3 region is CASSVDRPVEAFF. The DNA of the CDR3 is TGTGCCAGCAGTGTGGACAGACCGGTAGAAGCTTTCTTT. Full variable domain (outside the CDR3, taken from reference TRBV28 and TRBJ1-1): DVKVTQSSRYLVKRTGEKVFLECVQDMDHENMFWYRQDPGLGLRLIYFSYDVKMKEKGDIPEGYSVSREKKERFSLILESASTNQTSMYLCASSVDRPVEAFFGQGTRLTVV.

This chain connects TRBV7-2 to TRBJ1-6, with TRBD1 matching over 7 bases. V was pared by 4 bases and J by 7 bases, with 10 bases of the junction left unmatched. The CDR3 has 16 amino acids. Looked up from germline, CDR1 is SGHTA and CDR2 is FQGNSA. CDR3 amino acids: CASSSPSAGGNSPLHF. CDR3 nucleotides: TGTGCCAGCAGCTCCCCTTCAGCAGGGGGAAATTCACCCCTCCACTTT. The entire variable domain, with the rest obtained from reference TRBV7-2 and TRBJ1-6, is as follows: GAGVSQSPSNKVTEKGKDVELRCDPISGHTALYWYRQSLGQGLEFLIYFQGNSAPDKSGLPSDRFSAERTGGSVSTLTIQRTQQEDSAVYLCASSSPSAGGNSPLHFGNGTRLTVT.

The table lists this clonotype with a few counts. The chain recombines TRBV20-1 with TRBJ2-7; no clear D. CDR1 is DFQATT, CDR2 SNEGSKA, per germline (reference sequence). V gave up 0 bases and J gave up 3 bases, with 3 bases separating them. This CDR3 region has 11 residues. The CDR3 loop reads CSARDDYEQYF. The CDR3 nucleotides read TGCAGTGCTAGAGATGACTACGAGCAGTACTTC.

This clonotype has just a few counts. V gene TRBV20-1 combines with J gene TRBJ1-3, with TRBD1 matching over 9 bases. CDR1 is DFQATT, CDR2 SNEGSKA, per germline (reference sequence). V was clipped by 6 bases and J by 8 bases; unmatched bases: 8. This CDR3 comprises 13 residues. The CDR3 loop reads CSAEGQGADTIYF. The CDR3 DNA reads TGCAGTGCCGAGGGACAGGGAGCGGACACCATATATTTT.

This clonotype was recorded many times. The V call is TRBV20-1, the J call TRBJ1-5; D is ambiguous. V lost 7 bases, J lost 4 bases, and 20 bases lay in between. The length of the CDR3 is 15 residues. Germline V gene data show CDR1 as DFQATT and CDR2 as SNEGSKA (reference sequence). The CDR3 DNA is TGCAGTGTCCAGGCAGACCCTTCGGGTAATCAGCCCCAGCATTTT. Translation gives CSVQADPSGNQPQHF.

Turning to this clonotype: A much larger clone lies a single base off, so this may be a read error. Since no conserved phenylalanine or tryptophan closes the CDR3, a read error is the likely cause. J is TRBJ1-1 and V is TRBV5-1, with D possibly being TRBD1 (5 bases). CDR1 and CDR2 from the germline V gene are SGHRS and YFSETQ. This CDR3 is 13 amino acids long. CDR3 loop: CASSLAEGNEAFL. The DNA of the CDR3 is TGTGCCAGCAGCTTGGCCGAGGGGAATGAAGCTTTCCTT.

This clonotype was counted a few times. V gene TRBV2 combines with J gene TRBJ1-3, with D possibly matching TRBD1 (5 bases). Germline assignment: CDR1 SNHLY and CDR2 FYNNEI. This CDR3 contains 15 residues. Trimming removed 0 bases at V and 2 bases at J, with 8 bases between. This CDR3 is CASSEAWTPGNTIYF. The CDR3 DNA sequence: TGTGCCAGCAGTGAAGCTTGGACACCTGGAAACACCATATATTTT. Using reference TRBV2 and TRBJ1-3 for the parts outside the CDR3, the full variable domain is EPEVTQTPSHQVTQMGQEVILRCVPISNHLYFYWYRQILGQKVEFLVSFYNNEISEKSEIFDDQFSVERPDGSNFTLKIRSTKLEDSAMYFCASSEAWTPGNTIYFGEGSWLTVV.